This T cell receptor beta chain was identified in a study of shared clonotypes between healthy human individuals. In the original workflow: Junction-only sequences without quality scores came from ImmunoSEQ, so filtering differed. Sequenced by immunoSEQ multiplex PCR; TCRdb stores in-frame clones only, minus some. V and J calls and clone size are those listed in that table; D and trimming were worked out from the DNA. The table lists approximately 500,000 clones, around 79% of them singletons, with 12% in the top ten. Healthy and HIV-negative, the adult donors had no recent acute infections or vaccinations. CDR1 is SNHLY, CDR2 FYNNEI, per germline. V gave up 2 bases and J gave up 0 bases, with 5 bases separating them. The CDR3 totals 14 residues.

Sequencing was carried out using PBMCs. J is TRBJ1-5 and V is TRBV2; D gene unclear. The sequence came from a woman in her thirties or forties in good health. Some clones in this sample may be carry-over from other donors' samples. CDR3 DNA sequence: TGTGCCAGCAGTGAATCTGATAGCAATCAGCCCCAGCATTTT. Translated, it gives CASSESDSNQPQHF.